A single T cell receptor beta chain is shown here with its context. The antigen remains undetermined. This sample stems from a study of CD8+CD57+ T cells in acquired aplastic anemia. About the study: The mean DNA yield obtained from sorted CD4+ and CD8+ cells came to 3 to 4 ug. Among healthy donors, CD4+ cells averaged roughly 9.8 million reads. Study-wide points: It was found that roughly 31 CD8+ CDR3 sequences were shared between patients and controls. Significant differences in CD8+ Simpson's diversity were not observed between patients and controls.

This CDR3 contains 16 residues. Germline V lookup: CDR1 KGHDR, CDR2 SFDVKD. V dropped 5 bases and J dropped 1 base, with 13 bases sitting between them. Genomic DNA provided the template from which TCR beta VDJ and CDR3 profiles were obtained. TCRdb re-analysed the reads in MiXCR, keeping a single row per CDR3 protein. The sample holds about 180,000 distinct CDR3 sequences, approximately 49% seen once. This TCR was sampled from a human donor in good health. This chain uses TRBV24-1 with TRBJ2-2; D tentatively fits TRBD1 or TRBD2 (5 bases each). Input material: sorted CD4+, CD8+, or CD8+CD57+ T cells (not recorded which) from PBMCs. The CDR3 DNA follows: TGTGCCACCAGTGCTAGAGATGGGGGGAACACCGGGGAGCTGTTTTTT. It yields the protein CATSARDGGNTGELFF.